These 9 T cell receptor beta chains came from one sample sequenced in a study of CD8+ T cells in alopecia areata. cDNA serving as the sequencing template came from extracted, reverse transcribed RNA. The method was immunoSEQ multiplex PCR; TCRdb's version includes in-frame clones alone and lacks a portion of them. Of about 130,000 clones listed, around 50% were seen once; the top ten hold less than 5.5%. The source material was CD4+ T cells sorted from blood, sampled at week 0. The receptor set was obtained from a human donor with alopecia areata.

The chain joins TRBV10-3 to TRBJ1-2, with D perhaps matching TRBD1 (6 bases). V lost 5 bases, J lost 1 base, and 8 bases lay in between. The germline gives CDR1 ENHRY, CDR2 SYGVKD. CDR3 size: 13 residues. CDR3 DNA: TGTGCCATCAGTAGACAGGATAACTATGGCTACACCTTC. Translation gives CAISRQDNYGYTF.

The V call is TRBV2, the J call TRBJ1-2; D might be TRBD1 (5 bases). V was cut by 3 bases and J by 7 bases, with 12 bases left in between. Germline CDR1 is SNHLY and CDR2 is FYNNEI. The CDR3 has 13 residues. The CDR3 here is CASSERNGGGYTF. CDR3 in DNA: TGTGCCAGCAGTGAGCGGAACGGGGGTGGCTACACCTTC.

CDR3 nucleotide sequence: TGTGCCAGCAGTGATTACAGGGACACTGAAGCTTTCTTT. Translated, it gives CASSDYRDTEAFF. V usage is TRBV6-5 and J usage is TRBJ1-1; tentatively, D is TRBD1 (6 bases). Per the germline V gene, CDR1 is MNHEY and CDR2 is SVGAGI. Trimming stripped 5 bases from V and 3 bases from J, with 10 bases between. CDR3 length: 13 amino acids.

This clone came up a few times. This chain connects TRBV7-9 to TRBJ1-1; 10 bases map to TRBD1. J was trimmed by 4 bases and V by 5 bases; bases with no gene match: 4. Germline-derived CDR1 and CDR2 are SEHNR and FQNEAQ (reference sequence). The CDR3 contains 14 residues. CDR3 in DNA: TGTGCCAGCAGCACGCGGACAGGGGGCACTGAAGCTTTCTTT. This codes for CASSTRTGGTEAFF. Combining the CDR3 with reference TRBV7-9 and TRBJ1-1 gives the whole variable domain DTGVSQNPRHKITKRGQNVTFRCDPISEHNRLYWYRQTLGQGPEFLTYFQNEAQLEKSRLLSDRFSAERPKGSFSTLEIQRTEQGDSAMYLCASSTRTGGTEAFFGQGTRLTVV.

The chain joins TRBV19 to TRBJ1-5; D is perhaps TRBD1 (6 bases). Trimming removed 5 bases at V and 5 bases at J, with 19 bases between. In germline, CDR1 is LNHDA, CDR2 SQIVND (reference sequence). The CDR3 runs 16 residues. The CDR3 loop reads CASSPRTARTDQPQHF. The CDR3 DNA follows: TGTGCCAGTAGTCCCCGGACAGCTAGAACGGATCAGCCCCAGCATTTT.

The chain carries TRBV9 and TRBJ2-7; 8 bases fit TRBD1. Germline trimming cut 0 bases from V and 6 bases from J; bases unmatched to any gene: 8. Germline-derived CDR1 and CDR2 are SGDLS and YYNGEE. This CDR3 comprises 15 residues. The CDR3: CASSVDSGGVSEQYF. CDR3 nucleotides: TGTGCCAGCAGCGTAGATTCAGGGGGCGTCTCCGAGCAGTACTTC.

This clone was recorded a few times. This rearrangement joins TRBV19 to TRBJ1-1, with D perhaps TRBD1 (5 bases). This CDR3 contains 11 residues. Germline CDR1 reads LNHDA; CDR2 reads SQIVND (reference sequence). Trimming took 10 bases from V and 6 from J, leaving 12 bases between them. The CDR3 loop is CATESGSEAFF. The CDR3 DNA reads TGTGCCACAGAATCAGGGTCTGAAGCTTTCTTT.

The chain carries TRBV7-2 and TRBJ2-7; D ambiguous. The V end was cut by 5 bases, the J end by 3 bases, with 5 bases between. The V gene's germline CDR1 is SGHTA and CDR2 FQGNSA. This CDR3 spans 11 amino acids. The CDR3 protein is CASSHIYEQYF. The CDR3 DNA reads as TGTGCCAGCAGCCATATCTACGAGCAGTACTTC.

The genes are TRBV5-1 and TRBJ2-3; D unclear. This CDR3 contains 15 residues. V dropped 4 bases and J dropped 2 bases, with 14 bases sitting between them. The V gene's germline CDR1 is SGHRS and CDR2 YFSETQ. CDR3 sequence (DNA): TGCGCCAGCAGCCTCCTACCGGCTCCCACAGATACGCAGTATTTT. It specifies CASSLLPAPTDTQYF.